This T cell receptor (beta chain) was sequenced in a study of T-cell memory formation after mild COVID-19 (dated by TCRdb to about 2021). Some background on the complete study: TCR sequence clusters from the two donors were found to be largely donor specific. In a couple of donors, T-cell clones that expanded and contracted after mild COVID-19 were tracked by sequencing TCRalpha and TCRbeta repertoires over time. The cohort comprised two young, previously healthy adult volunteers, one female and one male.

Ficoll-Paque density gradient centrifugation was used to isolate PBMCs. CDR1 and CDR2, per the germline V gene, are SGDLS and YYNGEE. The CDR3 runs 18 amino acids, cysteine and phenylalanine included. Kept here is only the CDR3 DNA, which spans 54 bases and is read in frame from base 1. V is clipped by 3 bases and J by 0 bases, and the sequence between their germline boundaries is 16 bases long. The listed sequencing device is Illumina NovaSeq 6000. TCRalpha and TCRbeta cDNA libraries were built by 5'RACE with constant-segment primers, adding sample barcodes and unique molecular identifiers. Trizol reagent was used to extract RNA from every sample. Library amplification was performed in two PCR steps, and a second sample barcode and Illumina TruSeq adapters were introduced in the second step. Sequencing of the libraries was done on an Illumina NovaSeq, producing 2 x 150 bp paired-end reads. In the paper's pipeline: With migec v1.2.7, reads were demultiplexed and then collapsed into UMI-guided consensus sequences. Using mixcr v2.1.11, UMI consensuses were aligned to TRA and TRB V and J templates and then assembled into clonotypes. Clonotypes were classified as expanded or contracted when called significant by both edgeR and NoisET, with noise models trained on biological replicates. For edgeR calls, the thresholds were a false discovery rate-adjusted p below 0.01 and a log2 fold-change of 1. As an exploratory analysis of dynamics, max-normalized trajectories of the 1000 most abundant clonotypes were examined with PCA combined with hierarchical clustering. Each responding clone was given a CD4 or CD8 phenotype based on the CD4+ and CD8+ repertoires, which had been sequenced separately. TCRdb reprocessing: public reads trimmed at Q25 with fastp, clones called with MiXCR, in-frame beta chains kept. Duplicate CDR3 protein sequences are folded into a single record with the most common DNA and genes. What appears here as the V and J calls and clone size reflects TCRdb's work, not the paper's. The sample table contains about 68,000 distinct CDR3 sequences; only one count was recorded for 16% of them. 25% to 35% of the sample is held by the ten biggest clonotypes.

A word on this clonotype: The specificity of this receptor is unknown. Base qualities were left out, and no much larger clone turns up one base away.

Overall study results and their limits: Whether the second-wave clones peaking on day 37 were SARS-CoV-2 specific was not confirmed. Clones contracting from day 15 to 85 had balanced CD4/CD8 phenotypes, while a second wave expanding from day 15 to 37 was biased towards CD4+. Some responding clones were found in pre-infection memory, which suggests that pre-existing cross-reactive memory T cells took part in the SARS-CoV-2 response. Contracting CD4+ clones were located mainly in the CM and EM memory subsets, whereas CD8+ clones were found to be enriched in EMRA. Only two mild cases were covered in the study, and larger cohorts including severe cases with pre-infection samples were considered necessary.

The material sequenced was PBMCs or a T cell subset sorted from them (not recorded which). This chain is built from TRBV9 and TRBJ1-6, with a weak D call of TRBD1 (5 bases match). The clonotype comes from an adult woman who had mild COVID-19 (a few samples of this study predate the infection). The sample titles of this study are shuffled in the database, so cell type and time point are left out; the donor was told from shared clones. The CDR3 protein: CASSAASGGSSYNSPLHF. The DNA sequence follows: TGTGCCAGCAGCGCCGCCTCGGGGGGGAGCTCCTATAATTCACCCCTCCACTTT.